The next 23 T cell receptor beta chains were all read from a single sample in a study of blood T cell repertoires in COVID-19. The protocol was immunoSEQ multiplex PCR, while the TCRdb copy is restricted to in-frame clones and leaves out a portion. The repertoire has 150,000 or so clones, approximately 84% of them found once; the top ten carry over 12%. Sample: peripheral blood. The origin of the receptors is a man aged 18 to 35 with active or convalescent COVID-19.

The rearrangement uses TRBV6-1 and TRBJ1-2; D uncertain. In germline, CDR1 is MNHNS, CDR2 SASEGT. Trimming shortened V by 2 bases and J by 4 bases, and 17 bases separated the two germline ends. The CDR3 runs 16 residues. The CDR3 loop is CASSETPQAAGYGYTF. The CDR3 DNA is TGTGCCAGCAGTGAAACACCCCAAGCAGCGGGCTATGGCTACACCTTC.

This chain joins TRBV7-2 and TRBJ2-7, with 12 bases identical to TRBD1. This CDR3 has 16 residues. The V gene end was trimmed by 6 bases and the J gene end by 2 bases; junction bases not matched to a gene: 8. The germline gives CDR1 SGHTA, CDR2 FQGNSA. In DNA, the CDR3 is TGTGCCAGCAGTAGCAACCGGGACAGGGGGCCCTACGAGCAGTACTTC. It specifies CASSSNRDRGPYEQYF.

The chain combines TRBV10-3 with TRBJ1-1; 11 bases map to TRBD1. Germline V gene sequence: CDR1 ENHRY, CDR2 SYGVKD. The length of the CDR3 is 15 residues. The J segment lost 4 bases and the V segment lost 4 bases, leaving 5 bases of the junction unmatched. CDR3 sequence reads: CAISGDRGVPTEAFF. The CDR3 coding sequence is TGTGCCATCAGTGGGGACAGGGGGGTCCCCACTGAAGCTTTCTTT.

This clone is a singleton in its sample. The genes are TRBV10-2 and TRBJ1-1; 8 bases fit TRBD1. The V gene end was trimmed by 10 bases and the J gene end by 1 base; junction bases not matched to a gene: 5. The V gene's germline CDR1 is WSHSY and CDR2 SAAADI. CDR3 length equals 13 residues. The CDR3 loop reads CAIKDRENTEAFF. CDR3 nucleotide sequence: TGCGCCATTAAGGACAGGGAGAACACTGAAGCTTTCTTT.

The J gene is TRBJ2-7, the V gene TRBV5-6; 10 nucleotides line up with TRBD2. Germline V gene data show CDR1 as SGHDT and CDR2 as YYEEEE. Unmatched junction bases numbered 7, after V lost 4 bases and J lost 9 bases. The CDR3 totals 13 residues. CDR3 nucleotides: TGTGCCAGCAGCACCTACGTAGCGGGGGGGCAGTACTTC. This translates into CASSTYVAGGQYF.

The table lists this clone with a few counts. The rearrangement uses TRBV5-1 and TRBJ1-5, with D maybe TRBD1 (5 bases). CDR3 size: 13 residues. Germline CDR1 reads SGHRS; CDR2 reads YFSETQ. V was cut by 4 bases and J by 5 bases, with 10 bases left in between. In nucleotides, the CDR3 is TGCGCCAGCAGCCCCGGGGGTGATCAGCCCCAGCATTTT. Protein product: CASSPGGDQPQHF.

This clone was recorded a few times. The V and J genes are TRBV28 and TRBJ2-2, with D uncertain. Germline assignment: CDR1 MDHEN and CDR2 SYDVKM. CDR3 length: 15 amino acids. Trimming left V 1 base short and J 1 base short, with 7 bases between. The CDR3 spells CASSLLWQNTGELFF. CDR3 sequence (DNA): TGTGCCAGCAGTTTATTGTGGCAGAACACCGGGGAGCTGTTTTTT. Drawing the rest from reference TRBV28 and TRBJ2-2, the complete variable domain is DVKVTQSSRYLVKRTGEKVFLECVQDMDHENMFWYRQDPGLGLRLIYFSYDVKMKEKGDIPEGYSVSREKKERFSLILESASTNQTSMYLCASSLLWQNTGELFFGEGSRLTVL.

The chain couples TRBV7-6 to TRBJ2-5; 7 bases are a match to TRBD1. This CDR3 is 16 amino acids long. The V segment lost 0 bases and the J segment 0 bases; nucleotides outside the gene matches: 4. Looked up from germline, CDR1 is SGHVS and CDR2 is FNYEAQ. The DNA of the CDR3 is TGTGCCAGCAGCTTAGCGCAAACAGGGGACCAAGAGACCCAGTACTTC. It specifies CASSLAQTGDQETQYF.

V is TRBV7-2 and J is TRBJ2-7, with TRBD2 matching over 13 bases. With V trimmed by 3 bases and J by 6 bases, 5 bases remained unmatched. This CDR3 has 15 amino acids. CDR1 is SGHTA and CDR2 is FQGNSA in the germline V gene. CDR3 protein: CASSLRTSGSIEQYF. The CDR3 DNA reads as TGTGCCAGCAGCTTGAGGACTAGCGGGAGTATCGAGCAGTACTTC.

V and J are TRBV6-1 and TRBJ2-7; 8 nucleotides match TRBD2. In germline, CDR1 is MNHNS, CDR2 SASEGT. CDR3 length: 15 amino acids. The J segment lost 2 bases and the V segment lost 3 bases, leaving 6 bases of the junction unmatched. The CDR3 sequence is CASSEFKREPYEQYF. DNA of the CDR3: TGTGCCAGCAGTGAGTTCAAGCGGGAGCCCTACGAGCAGTACTTC.

In its sample, this clone was seen a few times. The J gene is TRBJ2-7, the V gene TRBV19, with 10 positions matching TRBD1. This CDR3 is built from 13 residues. The V and J ends lost 7 bases and 2 bases, in that order; junction bases with no gene match: 2. The germline V gene encodes CDR1 LNHDA and CDR2 SQIVND (reference sequence). The CDR3 is CASKGQGPYEQYF. In nucleotides, the CDR3 is TGTGCCAGTAAGGGACAGGGGCCCTACGAGCAGTACTTC.

This clone was counted between two and nine times. The V and J genes are TRBV6-5 and TRBJ1-2, with 8 bases fitting TRBD1. Germline CDR1 is MNHEY and CDR2 is SVGAGI. V lost 4 bases to trimming and J lost 5 bases; unmatched junction nucleotides: 9. The CDR3 loop spans 15 amino acids. CDR3 DNA: TGTGCCAGCAGTTCAAGTGGACAGGGTCGATATGGCTACACCTTC. It translates to CASSSSGQGRYGYTF.

The rearrangement links TRBV3-1 (or the pseudogene TRBV3-2) to TRBJ1-1; D possibly corresponds to TRBD1 (6 bases). The CDR3 sequence is 16 residues long. The V and J ends lost 1 base and 6 bases respectively, with 18 bases between them. Germline CDR1 and CDR2: LGHDT and YNNKEL (reference sequence). The DNA for the CDR3 is TGTGCCAGCAGCCAAGGACAGGTTGGGTTACTAGCTGAAGCTTTCTTT. Translation gives CASSQGQVGLLAEAFF.

This clone appeared a single time. This chain uses TRBV19 with TRBJ2-1; 8 bases are shared with TRBD1. CDR1 and CDR2 (germline): LNHDA, SQIVND (reference sequence). V lost 5 bases to trimming and J lost 0 bases; unmatched junction nucleotides: 6. The length of the CDR3 is 16 residues. In nucleotides, the CDR3 is TGTGCCAGTAGTTTCACCGGGACAGGCTCCTACAATGAGCAGTTCTTC. Protein sequence: CASSFTGTGSYNEQFF. The whole variable domain, filled in from reference TRBV19 and TRBJ2-1, reads DGGITQSPKYLFRKEGQNVTLSCEQNLNHDAMYWYRQDPGQGLRLIYYSQIVNDFQKGDIAEGYSVSREKKESFPLTVTSAQKNPTAFYLCASSFTGTGSYNEQFFGPGTRLTVL.

The rearrangement links TRBV9 to TRBJ1-2; 7 nucleotides agree with TRBD1. This CDR3 is built from 14 residues. The germline V gene has CDR1 SGDLS and CDR2 YYNGEE. V gave up 0 bases and J gave up 7 bases; unmatched junction bases: 6. The CDR3 loop reads CASSVVQGSGGYTF. CDR3 DNA sequence: TGTGCCAGCAGCGTAGTACAGGGGAGCGGTGGCTACACCTTC.

The rearrangement joins TRBV19 to TRBJ1-3, with 9 bases lining up with TRBD1. The trim removed 4 bases at V and 1 base at J, leaving 5 bases unmatched. CDR3 length: 16 amino acids. CDR1 LNHDA and CDR2 SQIVND come from the germline V gene (reference sequence). The CDR3 protein is CASSTTTGGSGNTIYF. The DNA of the CDR3 is TGTGCCAGTAGTACGACGACAGGGGGATCTGGAAACACCATATATTTT.

This clone was seen once. The genes are TRBV6-1 and TRBJ2-7; weak D call: TRBD1 (6 bases). CDR1 and CDR2 from the germline V gene are MNHNS and SASEGT. The V gene lost 0 bases and the J gene lost 3 bases, with 15 bases spanning the gap. The CDR3 is 16 residues long. The CDR3 reads CASSEAAPGQGYEQYF. DNA of the CDR3: TGTGCCAGCAGTGAAGCGGCGCCGGGACAAGGCTACGAGCAGTACTTC.

The chain links TRBV2 to TRBJ1-1; TRBD1 might be the D (6 bases). V lost 7 bases and J 9 bases, leaving 12 bases between the germline ends. CDR1 is SNHLY and CDR2 is FYNNEI in the germline V gene. This CDR3 is built from 11 residues. CDR3 in DNA: TGTGCCAGCATGAGACAGGTTCAAGCTTTCTTT. Translating it yields CASMRQVQAFF.

The V gene is TRBV5-1, the J gene TRBJ1-3; 9 nucleotides match TRBD1. The CDR3 consists of 17 residues. Germline loops: CDR1 SGHRS, CDR2 YFSETQ. The ends lost 4 bases at V and 2 bases at J; junction bases unmatched: 10. In DNA form, the CDR3 reads TGCGCCAGCAGCGGGACAGGGTCGGGGGTCCCTGGAAACACCATATATTTT. Translation: CASSGTGSGVPGNTIYF.

This rearrangement joins TRBV7-6 to TRBJ2-1, with 8 bases aligning to TRBD2. The junction had 12 bases not matched to a gene; V was cut back by 5 bases and J by 9 bases. Germline assignment: CDR1 SGHVS and CDR2 FNYEAQ. There are 15 residues in the CDR3. CDR3: CASSPPGLGSGEQFF. CDR3 sequence (DNA): TGTGCCAGCAGCCCTCCGGGACTAGGCTCGGGTGAGCAGTTCTTC.

The chain links TRBV18 to TRBJ1-2; D may be TRBD1 (5 bases). CDR3 length: 13 amino acids. V shed 6 bases and J shed 9 bases, with 17 bases lying between them. CDR1 is KGHSH and CDR2 is LQKENI in the germline V gene. This CDR3 is CASSGGAELRYTF. The CDR3, as DNA: TGTGCCAGCTCGGGAGGGGCAGAATTACGCTACACCTTC.

This clone has only a few counts. The CDR3 DNA follows: TGTGCCAGCAGCTTAAAGAGGGCCGCTGGCAAATACAATGAGCAGTTCTTC. Its protein product is CASSLKRAAGKYNEQFF. The chain joins TRBV7-9 to TRBJ2-1, with D perhaps matching TRBD2 (5 bases). CDR3 size: 17 residues. The germline V gene has CDR1 SEHNR and CDR2 FQNEAQ (reference sequence). V lost 2 bases, J lost 4 bases, and 18 bases lay in between.

The V call is TRBV27, the J call TRBJ2-1; possible D gene TRBD2, 6 bases. Trimming removed 6 bases at V and 10 bases at J, with 25 bases between. The germline gives CDR1 MNHEY, CDR2 SMNVEV (reference sequence). The CDR3 totals 16 residues. The DNA for the CDR3 is TGTGCCAGCAGCCATAGCCTCTTAGCGGCTACGAGGGAGCAGTTCTTC. Residues: CASSHSLLAATREQFF.